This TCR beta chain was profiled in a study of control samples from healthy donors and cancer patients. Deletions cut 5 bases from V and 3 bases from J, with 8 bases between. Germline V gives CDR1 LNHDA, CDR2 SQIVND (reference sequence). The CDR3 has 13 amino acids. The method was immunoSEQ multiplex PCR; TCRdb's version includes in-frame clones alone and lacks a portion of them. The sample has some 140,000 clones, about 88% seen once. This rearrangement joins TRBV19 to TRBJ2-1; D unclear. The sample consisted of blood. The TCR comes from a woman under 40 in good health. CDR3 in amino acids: CASSPLNYNEQFF. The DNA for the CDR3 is TGTGCCAGTAGTCCACTAAACTACAATGAGCAGTTCTTC.